Below are 18 T cell receptor beta chains sequenced from a single sample in a study of T cells after yellow fever vaccination. TCRdb used MiXCR to reprocess the 5' RACE reads, holding one entry per CDR3 protein. The table has some 220,000 distinct CDR3 sequences, approximately 3% seen once. The sample was CD4+ T cells sorted from PBMCs, taken 10 days after the yellow fever booster vaccination. Source of these receptors: a man between 18 and 29 years old who received the YFV17D yellow fever vaccine.

The genes are TRBV29-1 and TRBJ1-2; D is ambiguous. This CDR3 is built from 11 residues. V dropped 6 bases and J dropped 4 bases, with 9 bases sitting between them. CDR1 and CDR2 (germline): SQVTM, ANQGSEA. CDR3 amino acids: CSVPGSYGYTF. As DNA, the CDR3 is TGCAGCGTCCCCGGGAGCTATGGCTACACCTTC. Based on the CDR3 plus reference TRBV29-1 and TRBJ1-2, the full variable domain is SAVISQKPSRDICQRGTSLTIQCQVDSQVTMMFWYRQQPGQSLTLIATANQGSEATYESGFVIDKFPISRPNLTFSTLTVSNMSPEDSSIYLCSVPGSYGYTFGSGTRLTVV.

This clonotype was seen at least ten times. V and J are TRBV19 and TRBJ1-5; 9 bases are shared with TRBD1. V lost 5 bases, J lost 2 bases, and 7 bases stayed unmatched. The CDR3 runs 16 residues. CDR1 and CDR2 (germline): LNHDA, SQIVND (reference sequence). The chain's CDR3 is CASSATGGGGNQPQHF. The CDR3, as DNA: TGTGCCAGTAGTGCCACAGGGGGCGGAGGCAATCAGCCCCAGCATTTT.

This clonotype was found a few times. The chain recombines TRBV5-1 with TRBJ2-2, with 8 bases that match TRBD2. This CDR3 contains 15 residues. V dropped 3 bases and J dropped 4; count of bases not matched to a gene: 5. Germline CDR1 is SGHRS and CDR2 is YFSETQ. CDR3 region: CASSSTGGSTGELFF. The DNA for the CDR3 is TGCGCCAGCAGCTCCACGGGGGGGAGCACCGGGGAGCTGTTTTTT.

This clonotype was detected many times. The chain carries TRBV7-2 and TRBJ1-2; D possibly corresponds to TRBD1 (6 bases). Between the trimmed V and J ends, which lost 5 bases and 4 bases, there was a span of 17 bases. Per the germline V gene, CDR1 is SGHTA and CDR2 is FQGNSA. This CDR3 is 15 amino acids long. The DNA of the CDR3 is TGTGCCAGCAGCCTCCAGGTTGGGGGGCCCTATGGCTACACCTTC. This translates into CASSLQVGGPYGYTF.

The CDR3 nucleotides read TGTGCCAGCAGTTTGAGGGGAGGGACTAATGAAAAACTGTTTTTT. Amino acids: CASSLRGGTNEKLFF. The chain combines TRBV12-3 or TRBV12-4 with TRBJ1-4, with D possibly being TRBD1 (5 bases). The CDR3 runs 15 residues. Deletions cut 3 bases from V and 2 bases from J, with 10 bases between.

V usage is TRBV4-2 and J usage is TRBJ2-5, with a possible D match to TRBD2 (5 bases). CDR3 size: 15 residues. Per the germline V gene, CDR1 is LGHNA and CDR2 is YNFKEQ. V dropped 2 bases and J dropped 3 bases, with 13 bases sitting between them. CDR3 sequence reads: CASSQRSGEKETQYF. DNA for the CDR3: TGTGCCAGCAGCCAAAGGAGTGGGGAGAAAGAGACCCAGTACTTC.

This clonotype was counted many times. The chain joins TRBV28 to TRBJ1-4; 7 nucleotides line up with TRBD1. Germline loops: CDR1 MDHEN, CDR2 SYDVKM. This CDR3 comprises 15 residues. V was clipped by 5 bases and J by 4 bases; unmatched bases: 7. The CDR3 DNA sequence: TGTGCCAGCAGTACCCCGGGACAGATTAATGAAAAACTGTTTTTT. Its translation is CASSTPGQINEKLFF.

The table lists this clonotype with many counts. The rearrangement links TRBV12-3 or TRBV12-4 to TRBJ1-4, with D perhaps TRBD1 (5 bases). The V end was cut by 8 bases, the J end by 12 bases, with 13 bases between. The CDR3 runs to 11 residues. In DNA form, the CDR3 reads TGTGCCAGCGGGAGGGGATTCGAACTGTTTTTT. This sequence encodes CASGRGFELFF.

In its sample, this clonotype was seen a few times. This chain links TRBV19 with TRBJ1-1; possibly TRBD1 for D (6 bases). V shed 4 bases and J shed 3 bases, with 12 bases lying between them. The CDR3 has 14 amino acids. CDR1 LNHDA and CDR2 SQIVND come from the germline V gene (reference sequence). The CDR3 bases are TGTGCCAGTAGTACACGAGGACAGTACACTGAAGCTTTCTTT. The encoded protein is CASSTRGQYTEAFF.

This chain links TRBV4-3 with TRBJ1-6, with 8 bases identical to TRBD1. The CDR3 runs 19 residues. J gave up 7 bases and V 0 bases, and 14 bases lay outside the gene matches. Germline CDR1 and CDR2: LGHNA and YSLEER. CDR3 residues: CASSQDPPFPGQANSPLHF. The CDR3 nucleotides read TGCGCCAGCAGCCAAGACCCTCCCTTTCCGGGACAGGCGAATTCACCCCTCCACTTT.

This clonotype was counted at least ten times. This chain links TRBV5-1 with TRBJ2-1, with 9 bases aligning to TRBD2. This CDR3 has 17 residues. Germline CDR1 is SGHRS and CDR2 is YFSETQ. The J segment lost 5 bases and the V segment lost 2 bases, leaving 11 bases of the junction unmatched. DNA for the CDR3: TGCGCCAGCAGCTTTCGTCTCCTAGCGGGACCCCACAATGAGCAGTTCTTC. Protein: CASSFRLLAGPHNEQFF.

The gene calls are TRBV14 and TRBJ1-2; possible D gene TRBD1, 5 bases. Germline loops: CDR1 SGHDN, CDR2 FVKESK. Trimming cost V 0 bases and J 6 bases, with 11 bases left between them. CDR3 length equals 14 residues. As DNA, the CDR3 is TGTGCCAGCAGCCAAGATCATGGGACTAATGGCTACACCTTC. Its protein is CASSQDHGTNGYTF.

This clonotype was recorded at least ten times. This chain uses TRBV5-1 with TRBJ1-2, with D perhaps matching TRBD1 (5 bases). The CDR3 is 13 residues long. Germline CDR1 is SGHRS and CDR2 is YFSETQ. V was cut by 0 bases and J by 8 bases, with 11 bases left in between. CDR3 protein: CASSLEGFRGYTF. In nucleotides, the CDR3 is TGCGCCAGCAGCTTGGAGGGGTTCCGCGGCTACACCTTC.

This clonotype was recorded at least ten times. This chain connects TRBV5-6 to TRBJ2-5; 8 nucleotides agree with TRBD1. Germline CDR1 SGHDT, CDR2 YYEEEE. The V segment lost 4 bases and the J segment 3 bases; nucleotides outside the gene matches: 8. There are 15 residues in the CDR3. The DNA for the CDR3 is TGTGCCAGCAGCAAAACCACAGGGGGTGAAGAGACCCAGTACTTC. It yields the protein CASSKTTGGEETQYF. Full variable domain (rest looked up from reference TRBV5-6 and TRBJ2-5): DAGVTQSPTHLIKTRGQQVTLRCSPKSGHDTVSWYQQALGQGPQFIFQYYEEEERQRGNFPDRFSGHQFPNYSSELNVNALLLGDSALYLCASSKTTGGEETQYFGPGTRLLVL.

In this sample, this clonotype turned up many times. V gene TRBV10-3 combines with J gene TRBJ1-6; D not certain. The germline gives CDR1 ENHRY, CDR2 SYGVKD. Trimming removed 2 bases from V and 6 bases from J, with 2 bases in between. CDR3 size: 12 residues. DNA for the CDR3: TGTGCCATCAGTGAGGGTAATTCACCCCTCCACTTT. It specifies CAISEGNSPLHF.

This clonotype was picked up many times. J is TRBJ1-1 and V is TRBV5-1; a weak D match, TRBD1 (6 bases). V lost 0 bases and J 1 base, leaving 7 bases between the germline ends. Germline loops: CDR1 SGHRS, CDR2 YFSETQ. CDR3 length: 14 residues. CDR3 protein: CASSLGGQNTEAFF. CDR3 nucleotide sequence: TGCGCCAGCAGCTTGGGGGGACAGAACACTGAAGCTTTCTTT.

This clonotype was recorded a few times. The J gene is TRBJ1-3, the V gene TRBV7-2; D uncertain. From germline, CDR1 is SGHTA and CDR2 FQGNSA. V dropped 3 bases and J dropped 4 bases, with 10 bases sitting between them. This CDR3 spans 14 amino acids. The CDR3, as DNA: TGTGCCAGCAGCTTTACTGGGGAGGGAAACACCATATATTTT. Translated, it gives CASSFTGEGNTIYF. Drawing the rest from reference TRBV7-2 and TRBJ1-3, the complete variable domain is GAGVSQSPSNKVTEKGKDVELRCDPISGHTALYWYRQSLGQGLEFLIYFQGNSAPDKSGLPSDRFSAERTGGSVSTLTIQRTQQEDSAVYLCASSFTGEGNTIYFGEGSWLTVV.

DNA of the CDR3: TGTGCCACCAGTGACCCGACAGGCCCCAATGAGCAGTTCTTC. As protein: CATSDPTGPNEQFF. V gene TRBV24-1 combines with J gene TRBJ2-1, with D perhaps matching TRBD1 (6 bases). V was shortened by 4 bases and J by 6 bases, with 12 bases between the two germline ends. The CDR3 runs 14 residues. The germline V gene has CDR1 KGHDR and CDR2 SFDVKD.